This paragraph covers one T cell receptor (beta chain) sequence. Its cognate antigen is unknown. The sample comes from a study of T cell responses to AZD1222 COVID-19 vaccine. Points from the study as a whole: It was only a handful of AZD1222 recipients who were seropositive at baseline.

Assay: immunoSEQ multiplex PCR; the TCRdb copy retains only in-frame clones and omits some. Among around 200,000 clones, just over 90% were seen once, and the ten largest hold over 0.75%. The CDR3 has 11 residues. The V gene's germline CDR1 is LNHDA and CDR2 SQIVND (reference sequence). Trimming shortened V by 3 bases and J by 3 bases, and 2 bases separated the two germline ends. The genes are TRBV19 and TRBJ1-1; no clear D gene. Source: peripheral blood, taken on day 0 of AZD1222 vaccination. This receptor was identified in an adult in good health. CDR3 sequence (DNA): TGTGCCAGTAGTATGGACACTGAAGCTTTCTTT. This sequence encodes CASSMDTEAFF.